Listed here is a single TCR beta chain. The specificity of this receptor is unknown. Nothing much larger sits one base from this clone, and base qualities are not available. The entry originates in a study of blood T cell repertoires in COVID-19 (dated by TCRdb to about 2020). Regarding the study in general: Samples from collaborators originated in the United States, Italy and Spain and spanned both the acute and convalescent phases of COVID-19. The prospective study material was composed of cDNA or gDNA derived from T cells, B-cell-depleted T cells, or PBMCs. Deeply sampled blood TCRbeta repertoires from subjects exposed to, actively infected with, or recovered from COVID-19 were included in the dataset. A freely available public database, intended as a resource for researchers studying the immune response to SARS-CoV-2, is where the repertoires were released. The samples were drawn from two sources: the first 160 participants of the ongoing ImmuneRACE study, and over 1,000 subjects contributed by 6 global collaborators. Sample metadata almost always included a de-identified subject ID, COVID-19 status, age in years and sex. Where available, HLA class I and class II types were taken from metadata supplied by the sample provider and were not determined by assay-based typing.

The immunoSEQ Assay, a bias-controlled multiplex PCR, was used to amplify TCRbeta CDR3 regions from genomic DNA. The study's own analysis went as follows. The number of nucleated cells in each sample was estimated by amplification of reference gene primers within the assay. Sequence reads were collapsed and filtered to measure the absolute abundance of every unique TCRbeta CDR3 rearrangement. For each sample, productive Simpson clonality was calculated as the square root of Simpson's diversity index across productive rearrangements. The table was pulled from immuneACCESS by TCRdb, which kept in-frame rearrangements only. Such tables lose some clones; where checked, under half of the loss comes from unresolved V genes, and the rest has no known cause. The D gene and trimming were derived from the DNA, and the V and J assignments and clone size from that table. The sample table lists about 250,000 clones, approximately 90% of them with a count of one. The leading ten clones occupy approximately 9% of the sample.

Participants in the prospective study were aged about 18 to 100 years, lived in 24 United States geographic areas, and enrolled through a virtual design. Cohort assignment in the prospective study relied on participant-reported clinical history from a screening survey and a study questionnaire. Recovered participants in ImmuneRACE Cohort 3 were defined as having two consecutive negative NP/OP PCR tests, clearance from a healthcare professional, or resolution of symptoms. In the prospective study, whole blood, serum and a nasopharyngeal or oropharyngeal swab were collected from each participant by mobile phlebotomists. Participants in the prospective study had the option to provide additional blood draws and questionnaires over a roughly 2-month period. Before DNA extraction, prospective study blood samples were shipped either frozen or at room temperature. What the authors observed across the whole study: The amount of clinical and demographic metadata varied by source and participant and was provided uncurated.

The germline ends are 20 bases apart after V is trimmed by 1 base and J by 5 bases. Counted from cysteine to phenylalanine, this CDR3 has 18 amino acids. The CDR3 DNA has 54 bases and is translated from base 1. CDR1 and CDR2 are drawn from the germline V gene: SGHDN, FVKESK. This receptor was taken from a middle-aged man who had recovered from COVID-19. Material: PBMCs or T cells enriched from blood (not recorded which). The chain is assembled from TRBV14 and TRBJ1-4; tentative D gene TRBD1, with 6 bases matching. The CDR3 reads as follows: CASSQARAATGSNEKLFF. The nucleotides are TGTGCCAGCAGCCAAGCCAGAGCCGCGACAGGCAGCAATGAAAAACTGTTTTTT.